The subject of this entry is one T cell receptor (beta chain). This receptor's antigen is unknown. There are no base qualities to consult, and no much larger clone falls within one base. The immunoSEQ Assay, a bias-controlled multiplex PCR, was used to amplify TCRbeta CDR3 regions from genomic DNA. The authors processed their data as follows. Nucleated cell counts per sample were estimated from amplification of reference gene primers within the assay. To quantify the absolute abundance of each unique TCRbeta CDR3 rearrangement, sequence reads were collapsed and filtered. For each sample, productive Simpson clonality was calculated as the square root of Simpson's diversity index across productive rearrangements. Entries here come from immuneACCESS through TCRdb and include only in-frame sequences with V and J called. Some clones fail to appear in such tables; in the studies checked, an unresolved V gene covers under half of the shortfall, and the cause of the remainder is unknown. V and J calls and clone size are copied from that table; D and trimming were computed from the DNA. This sample has some 170,000 clones in its table, and over 75% of those were observed once. Together, the top ten hold 8% to 13% of the sample.

Trimming at the junction amounts to 5 bases on V and 5 bases on J, and the germline ends lie 15 bases apart. Taken from cysteine to phenylalanine, the CDR3 has 15 residues. Just CDR3 DNA is preserved here, 45 bases in frame from base 1. CDR1 and CDR2 are drawn from the germline V gene: MDHEN, SYDVKM. This sample is drawn from a study of blood T cell repertoires in COVID-19 (dated by TCRdb to the early 2020s). The study in broad terms: Collaborator samples came from the United States, Italy and Spain and covered acute and convalescent phases of COVID-19. The material from the prospective study consisted of cDNA or gDNA derived from T cells, B-cell-depleted T cells, or PBMCs. Subjects who had been exposed to COVID-19, were actively infected with it, or had recovered from it provided the deeply sampled blood TCRbeta repertoires that made up the dataset. A freely available public database, intended as a resource for researchers studying the immune response to SARS-CoV-2, is where the repertoires were released. Samples came from the ongoing ImmuneRACE study (first 160 participants) plus 1,254 subjects from 6 global collaborators. The sample metadata nearly always contained a de-identified subject ID, COVID-19 status, age in years and sex. Where available, HLA class I and class II types were taken from metadata supplied by the sample provider and were not determined by assay-based typing. What the authors observed across the whole study: Clinical and demographic metadata were provided uncurated, with the amount varying by source and participant.

Each collaborating institution followed its own protocols to collect whole blood in K2EDTA tubes. Collaborator samples were shipped for TCRbeta analysis as frozen whole blood, isolated PBMCs, or DNA extracted from either sample type. The chain couples TRBV28 to TRBJ1-4; the D gene is perhaps TRBD1, on 6 matching bases. Sequencing used peripheral blood. The sequence was obtained from a man aged 55 to 69 with active or convalescent COVID-19. The CDR3 protein sequence reads: CASSPGGHGNEKLFF. Read as DNA, the sequence is TGTGCCAGCAGTCCCGGGGGGCACGGGAATGAAAAACTGTTTTTT.